This T cell receptor beta chain was found in a study of shared clonotypes between healthy human individuals (dated by TCRdb to between 2020 and 2021). For context, the study as a whole: A couple of women and a few men aged 18 to 49 years were included in the cohort. Leukapheresis yielded between about 0.8 and 9.5 billion PBMCs per donor. Blood TCR repertoires of a handful of healthy adults were deeply sequenced to estimate repertoire size and the extent of clonotype sharing between individuals. For each donor, three plates each were used for CD4 naive and CD4 memory, two plates were used for CD8 naive, and one plate was used for CD8 memory. To increase sequencing depth and limit assay-specific biases, TCR repertoire library preparation and sequencing were carried out by different laboratories using diverse techniques.

Donors were healthy HIV-negative adults with no recently reported acute infections or vaccinations. Only Caucasian adults living in Nashville, Tennessee, USA were represented among the donors. Magnetic negative selection was used to enrich CD4+ T cells, after which naive cells were positively selected on CD45RA and the negative fraction became the memory subset. Blood was obtained by leukapheresis, after which PBMCs were separated by Ficoll-Histopaque density gradient centrifugation and cryopreserved in liquid nitrogen vapor phase. Analytical flow cytometry was used to check the purity and quantity of every magnetically sorted T cell population. Genomic DNA was isolated from every sorted fraction and measured by UV absorbance on a Nanodrop 2000c. This clone showed up just once. Its cognate antigen has yet to be identified. No base-level quality is on record; no much larger clone is a single base apart.

Broader findings and caveats from the paper: Because the study included a small number of donors, the genetic and exposure-history diversity represented was limited. Sampling was restricted to blood, and TCR repertoires in tissue are likely to differ from TCR repertoires in blood. Higher generation probabilities were observed for clonotypes shared by all four sorted-subset donors than for non-shared clonotypes. When several donors were compared, the shared fraction of clonotypes was roughly 5% for naive CD4, around 3.5% for naive CD8, roughly 2.5% for memory CD4, and 0.4% for memory CD8. Naive subsets generally had larger estimated clonotype richness than memory subsets. Incomplete sequencing was indicated by rarefaction of sorted-subset datasets, despite the large sequencing depth. Pairwise subsampling led to the expectation that sequencing depth would affect the degree of clonotype sharing among donors.

The CDR3 covers 16 residues, taking in both the cysteine and the phenylalanine. The only DNA kept is the CDR3, 48 bases in frame from the first base. Sequences SGHRS (CDR1) and YFSETQ (CDR2) are obtained from the germline V gene. At the junction V is shortened by 1 base and J by 0 bases, with 10 bases in between. Using the deep immunoSEQ assay, multiplex PCR amplified TCR CDR3 regions from genomic DNA. Extracted genomic DNA from each cell subset was distributed evenly across all wells of several immunoSEQ 96-well plates, and each plate was treated as a replicate. For sorted subsets, 150 to 200 ng genomic DNA, equal to 30,000 or so T cell genomes, was loaded into each replicate PCR. The purified libraries were quantified using a Qubit 3.0 fluorometer, sized with a Bioanalyzer 2100, and then quantified again using the KAPA Library Quantification kit. Every immunoSEQ 96-well plate was sequenced on a dedicated single-read 150-cycle Illumina NextSeq 550 flow cell. Per the original workflow: Because the immunoSEQ output included only junctional sequences and no quality scores, the filtering could not be the same as the filtering used for full-length reads. Sequences were annotated with PyIR, a Python wrapper for IgBLAST v1.9, and V/J genes and CDR3 were assigned using IMGT germline references. Reads were filtered out if the reads had weak V/J assignments (E-value above 1e-6), no CDR3, stop codons, out-of-frame junctions, or ambiguous translated residues. V3J clonotypes were defined by identical inferred V gene, J gene, and CDR3 amino acid sequence. Percentage overlap between repertoires was computed as shared unique clonotypes divided by the size of the smaller repertoire. Repertoire richness was assessed with RTK rarefaction, the Chao1 estimator, and Recon v2.1 estimates of unobserved clonotypes. Generation probabilities for all TCRbeta clonotypes obtained by the gDNA method from a few donors were computed using OLGA. Drawn from immuneACCESS, this table holds only the in-frame rearrangements with V and J called that TCRdb kept. Clones are partly lost; checked studies trace under half to an unresolved V gene and leave the rest unexplained. D and trimming come from the DNA, and the V and J calls and clone size come from that table. A total of under 600,000 clones appear in this sample, approximately 95% of them only once. The ten largest clones take up about 0.064% of the sample.

Recombination connected TRBV5-1 to TRBJ1-4, with the D gene too uncertain to name. Sequencing was carried out using naive CD4+ T cells sorted from blood. Explained via the paper, the cell subset or site label denotes: CD45RA+ positively selected. This clonotype was obtained from a woman aged 25 to 39 in good health. The CDR3 has the sequence CASSLTKGTTNEKLFF. The DNA reads TGCGCCAGCAGCTTGACCAAAGGCACAACTAATGAAAAACTGTTTTTT.